This entry lists 25 T cell receptor beta chains sequenced from one sample in a study of shared clonotypes between healthy human individuals (TCRdb year 2020). The library was prepared using the immunoSEQ multiplex PCR assay. Entries here come from immuneACCESS through TCRdb and include only in-frame sequences with V and J called. Some clones fail to appear in such tables; in the studies checked, an unresolved V gene covers under half of the shortfall, and the cause of the remainder is unknown. This sample is represented by some 1.1 million clones; around 77% of them were singletons. 0.85% to 1% of the sample is in the top ten clones. The material sequenced was memory CD4+ T cells from PBMCs. The cell subset or site label of this sample denotes: CD45RA-negative fraction. Every receptor here comes from a man aged 18 to 29 in good health. Some clones in this sample may be carry-over from other donors' samples.

V and J are TRBV6-1 and TRBJ1-2; D is unresolved. Germline V gene sequence: CDR1 MNHNS, CDR2 SASEGT. V lost 3 bases and J lost 4, with 9 bases in between. The CDR3 spans 13 residues. The CDR3 sequence: CASSEGFLYGYTF. Written as DNA, the CDR3 is TGTGCCAGCAGTGAGGGATTTCTCTATGGCTACACCTTC.

The chain recombines TRBV5-1 with TRBJ2-3; D uncertain. The germline V gene has CDR1 SGHRS and CDR2 YFSETQ. CDR3 length equals 13 residues. Trimming took off 1 base at V and 3 bases at J, with 6 bases between the two ends. The CDR3 DNA follows: TGCGCCAGCAGCTTGTTTCCTACAGATACGCAGTATTTT. Translating gives CASSLFPTDTQYF.

This clone was seen only a few times. The chain has TRBV5-8 and TRBJ2-7; tentatively, D is TRBD1 (6 bases). The CDR3 totals 14 residues. Germline-derived CDR1 and CDR2 are SGHTS and YDEGEE. The ends were cut back, 2 bases at V and 0 bases at J, with 9 bases in the middle. The CDR3 here is CASSFDRLSYEQYF. DNA for the CDR3: TGTGCCAGCAGCTTCGACAGGCTCTCCTACGAGCAGTACTTC.

This clone was seen more than once but under ten times. The rearrangement links TRBV9 to TRBJ2-3; TRBD2 aligns across 9 bases. The length of the CDR3 is 16 residues. V shed 0 bases and J 3 bases; nucleotides not matched to a gene: 5. Germline values: CDR1 SGDLS, CDR2 YYNGEE. The CDR3 region is CASSVGSSGKTDTQYF. CDR3 nucleotides: TGTGCCAGCAGCGTAGGTTCTAGCGGGAAGACAGATACGCAGTATTTT.

The genes are TRBV5-8 and TRBJ2-7; D might be TRBD1 (6 bases). V was shortened by 5 bases and J by 5 bases, with 11 bases between the two germline ends. CDR1 and CDR2 from the germline V gene are SGHTS and YDEGEE. This CDR3 has 12 amino acids. The CDR3 sequence is CASRRTVHEQYF. DNA of the CDR3: TGTGCCAGCAGACGGACAGTCCACGAGCAGTACTTC.

The rearrangement uses TRBV10-2 and TRBJ1-3; 8 bases are shared with TRBD1. The length of the CDR3 is 14 residues. V shed 4 bases, J shed 4 bases, and the junction held 3 bases outside the gene matches. Germline V lookup: CDR1 WSHSY, CDR2 SAAADI. The CDR3 reads CASSATGGGNTIYF. The CDR3 DNA follows: TGCGCCAGCAGTGCAACAGGGGGAGGAAACACCATATATTTT.

The genes are TRBV2 and TRBJ2-1, with 11 positions matching TRBD2. CDR3 length: 15 residues. V lost 6 bases and J lost 5; bases outside the gene matches: 6. The germline V gene has CDR1 SNHLY and CDR2 FYNNEI. The chain's CDR3 is CASRIAGGPNNEQFF. The CDR3 DNA sequence: TGTGCCAGCAGGATAGCGGGAGGGCCGAACAATGAGCAGTTCTTC.

V and J are TRBV11-2 and TRBJ1-1; D is uncertain. The germline V gene has CDR1 SGHAT and CDR2 FQNNGV. The CDR3 has 14 residues. The germline V and J ends were trimmed by 2 bases and 1 base, with 8 bases remaining between them. The CDR3 region has the DNA TGTGCCAGCAGCTTATCGGCGGGGAACACTGAAGCTTTCTTT. This encodes CASSLSAGNTEAFF.

The chain uses TRBV7-3 and TRBJ2-5; D perhaps matches TRBD2 (5 bases). This CDR3 is 16 amino acids long. Germline V gives CDR1 SGHTA, CDR2 FQGTGA. V was cut by 1 base and J by 2 bases, with 14 bases left in between. The CDR3 is CASSLRGGSWQETQYF. Here the CDR3 DNA reads TGTGCCAGCAGCTTAAGAGGTGGGAGCTGGCAAGAGACCCAGTACTTC.

V usage is TRBV28 and J usage is TRBJ1-5; no firm D call. CDR3 size: 12 residues. Germline V CDR1 and CDR2: MDHEN, SYDVKM. V was cut by 7 bases and J by 6 bases, with 10 bases left in between. This CDR3 is CASKEEGQPQHF. The CDR3 bases are TGTGCCAGCAAAGAGGAGGGTCAGCCCCAGCATTTT.

The rearrangement joins TRBV28 to TRBJ2-7, with TRBD2 identical over 14 bases. There are 17 residues in the CDR3. The germline CDR1 and CDR2 sequences are MDHEN and SYDVKM. The V gene end was trimmed by 7 bases and the J gene end by 6 bases; junction bases not matched to a gene: 14. The CDR3 nucleotides read TGTGCCAGCATTGAAAGCCCCGGGACTAGCGGGAGAGTCGAGCAGTACTTC. Amino acid sequence: CASIESPGTSGRVEQYF.

The chain links TRBV10-3 to TRBJ1-5, with D possibly TRBD1 on 6 matching bases. This CDR3 comprises 22 residues. CDR1 is ENHRY and CDR2 is SYGVKD in the germline V gene. V gave up 2 bases and J gave up 1 base, with 30 bases separating them. The CDR3 reads CAISEAPGHQSGEWWSNQPQHF. CDR3 sequence (DNA): TGTGCCATCAGTGAGGCACCGGGACACCAGAGTGGGGAATGGTGGAGCAATCAGCCCCAGCATTTT.

The chain uses TRBV27 and TRBJ2-1; D may be TRBD1 or TRBD2 (5 bases each). The CDR3 is 13 amino acids. Between the trimmed V and J ends, which lost 4 bases and 8 bases, there was a span of 12 bases. Germline CDR1 and CDR2: MNHEY and SMNVEV (reference sequence). The CDR3 loop reads CASSSPGRDEQFF. DNA for the CDR3: TGTGCCAGCAGTTCGCCAGGGCGGGATGAGCAGTTCTTC.

The chain employs TRBV28 and TRBJ1-1; D remains ambiguous. Germline V gene lookup returns CDR1 MDHEN and CDR2 SYDVKM. V lost 1 base and J lost 7, with 7 bases in between. CDR3 length equals 12 residues. CDR3 sequence (DNA): TGTGCCAGCAGTTTATTCCGGGGTGAAGCTTTCTTT. It translates to CASSLFRGEAFF.

This chain uses TRBV28 with TRBJ2-1; TRBD2 aligns across 14 bases. The length of the CDR3 is 20 residues. The germline V gene encodes CDR1 MDHEN and CDR2 SYDVKM. V lost 6 bases and J lost 3; bases outside the gene matches: 16. The CDR3 sequence: CASSTRGGTSGSQGYNEQFF. CDR3 in DNA: TGTGCCAGCAGCACCCGAGGGGGGACTAGCGGGAGTCAGGGCTACAATGAGCAGTTCTTC.

The gene calls are TRBV19 and TRBJ2-2; 10 bases are shared with TRBD1. Germline V CDR1 and CDR2: LNHDA, SQIVND (reference sequence). The CDR3 sequence is 16 residues long. The V segment lost 3 bases and the J segment 7 bases; nucleotides outside the gene matches: 8. The CDR3 nucleotides read TGTGCCAGTAGTATTGCGGGACAGGGGAAGGTCGGGGAGCTGTTTTTT. Its translation: CASSIAGQGKVGELFF.

The V gene is TRBV2, the J gene TRBJ2-7; 8 positions agree with TRBD1. The CDR3 totals 14 residues. V was pared by 6 bases and J by 5 bases, with 9 bases of the junction left unmatched. CDR1 SNHLY and CDR2 FYNNEI come from the germline V gene. The CDR3: CASRRDRGSDEQYF. CDR3 coding DNA: TGTGCCAGCAGGCGCGACAGGGGCAGCGACGAGCAGTACTTC. The whole variable domain, filled in from reference TRBV2 and TRBJ2-7, reads EPEVTQTPSHQVTQMGQEVILRCVPISNHLYFYWYRQILGQKVEFLVSFYNNEISEKSEIFDDQFSVERPDGSNFTLKIRSTKLEDSAMYFCASRRDRGSDEQYFGPGTRLTVT.

The chain uses TRBV25-1 and TRBJ1-2, with a tentative D call TRBD1 (6 bases). Germline lookup yields CDR1 MGHDK and CDR2 SYGVNS. This CDR3 comprises 13 residues. Trimming stripped 7 bases from V and 8 bases from J, with 17 bases between. The CDR3, as DNA: TGTGCCAGCAAGCGGTCAGGGGAGGAAGGCTACACCTTC. This encodes CASKRSGEEGYTF.

V and J are TRBV6-1 and TRBJ2-7; 8 positions agree with TRBD1. Trimming removed 6 bases from V and 5 bases from J; junction bases left unmatched: 6. Per the germline V gene, CDR1 is MNHNS and CDR2 is SASEGT. This CDR3 region has 13 residues. This CDR3 is CASSRTGIHEQYF. CDR3 nucleotide sequence: TGTGCCAGCAGCCGGACAGGGATCCACGAGCAGTACTTC.

The rearrangement links TRBV7-2 to TRBJ2-1; 13 bases map to TRBD2. The V and J ends lost 4 bases and 8 bases, in that order; junction bases with no gene match: 8. This CDR3 has 16 amino acids. CDR1 and CDR2 from the germline V gene are SGHTA and FQGNSA. CDR3 sequence reads: CASSSPGTSGKDEQFF. Written as DNA, the CDR3 is TGTGCCAGCAGCTCTCCAGGGACTAGCGGGAAGGATGAGCAGTTCTTC.

The V and J genes are TRBV5-1 and TRBJ1-2; possible D gene TRBD1, 5 bases. Between the trimmed V and J ends, which lost 0 bases and 6 bases, there was a span of 12 bases. This CDR3 comprises 14 residues. Germline lookup yields CDR1 SGHRS and CDR2 YFSETQ. CDR3 DNA sequence: TGCGCCAGCAGCTTGGGAGCTTCGGGGGATGGCTACACCTTC. It translates to CASSLGASGDGYTF.

V and J are TRBV5-1 and TRBJ1-2; D ambiguous. The germline V gene has CDR1 SGHRS and CDR2 YFSETQ. The V end lost 4 bases, the J end lost 0 bases, and 13 bases lay between the germline ends. This CDR3 is built from 15 residues. The CDR3 region has the DNA TGCGCCAGCAGCCGTACCCCGGACGCTAACTATGGCTACACCTTC. It codes for CASSRTPDANYGYTF.

This chain links TRBV29-1 with TRBJ2-7; the match to TRBD1 covers 9 bases. Germline V gene data show CDR1 as SQVTM and CDR2 as ANQGSEA. The J segment lost 0 bases and the V segment lost 6 bases, leaving 6 bases of the junction unmatched. The CDR3 runs to 14 residues. This CDR3 reads CSVADRGLSYEQYF. In DNA form, the CDR3 reads TGCAGCGTCGCGGACAGGGGACTCTCCTACGAGCAGTACTTC.

This chain connects TRBV6-6 to TRBJ2-5; D might be TRBD1 (5 bases). Trimming took off 4 bases at V and 9 bases at J, with 24 bases between the two ends. Germline CDR1 reads MNHNY; CDR2 reads SVGAGI (reference sequence). The CDR3 length is 16 residues. Here the CDR3 DNA reads TGTGCCAGCAGTTCTCGGACCACGACAGACGGCCGGGCCCAGTACTTC. It yields the protein CASSSRTTTDGRAQYF.

A word on this clone: It is likely a read error: a sequence one base away is far more abundant. The chain's CDR3 is CASKGLAVADSYEQYF. As DNA, the CDR3 is TGTGCCAGTAAGGGACTAGCGGTAGCTGACTCCTACGAGCAGTACTTC. This chain links TRBV2 with TRBJ2-5; 11 bases agree with TRBD2. The J call may be faulty, since TRBJ2-7 better matches the DNA end. The length of the CDR3 is 16 residues. CDR1 and CDR2 (germline): SNHLY, FYNNEI.